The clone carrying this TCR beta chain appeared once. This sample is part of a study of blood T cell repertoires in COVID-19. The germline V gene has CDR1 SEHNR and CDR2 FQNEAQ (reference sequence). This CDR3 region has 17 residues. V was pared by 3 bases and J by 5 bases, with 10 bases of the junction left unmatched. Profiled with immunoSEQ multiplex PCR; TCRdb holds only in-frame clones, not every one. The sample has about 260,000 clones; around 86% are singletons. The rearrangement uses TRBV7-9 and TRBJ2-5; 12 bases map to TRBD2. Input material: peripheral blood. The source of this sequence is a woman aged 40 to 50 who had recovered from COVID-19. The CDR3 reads CASSLGRLAGGLETQYF. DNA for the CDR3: TGTGCCAGCAGCTTGGGCCGCCTAGCGGGGGGGCTTGAGACCCAGTACTTC.